This T cell receptor beta chain is drawn from a study of post-analysis software for immune sequencing data. Looking at the study overall: Relapsing-remitting, secondary progressive and progressive-relapsing forms made up the multiple sclerosis disease courses. Findings and caveats of the study: Same-batch samples co-clustered strongly by F measure. Multiple sclerosis was associated with a significant reduction in normalized Chao1 diversity relative to controls. Patients showed TRBV5-6, TRBV5-1 and TRBV20-1 among four to six TRBV segments more frequent than in controls.

Sequencing libraries made from TCR beta cDNA carried unique molecular identifiers. MiXCR was run by TCRdb on the PCR reads, yielding one entry per CDR3 protein. Of 700,000 to 900,000 distinct CDR3 sequences listed, about 43% are singletons. This clonotype has more than one count but fewer than ten. The antigen is not known. Looked up from germline, CDR1 is MRHNA and CDR2 is SNTAGT. CDR3 length equals 13 residues. With 6 bases removed from V and 2 bases from J, the gap between germline ends came to 10 bases. The rearrangement uses TRBV6-4 and TRBJ1-2; the D gene is possibly TRBD1 (6 bases). The sequenced sample was blood. The TCR sequence derives from a girl aged 10 to 17 with multiple sclerosis. CDR3 region: CASSSGVNYGYTF. In DNA, the CDR3 is TGTGCCAGCAGCTCAGGGGTCAACTATGGCTACACCTTC.